Below, 20 T cell receptor beta chains from the same sample are listed, as sequenced in a study of T cells in Graves' hyperthyroidism and ophthalmopathy (dated by TCRdb to the late 2010s). The library relied on multiplex PCR. The instrument given in TCRdb is Illumina HiSeq 2000. TCR beta CDR3 regions were amplified from RNA transcripts. A first-round RT-PCR of the TCR CDR3 used the HTBI primer set with the Qiagen OneStep RT-PCR kit. In TCRdb, the public reads were trimmed at Q25 with fastp and aligned with MiXCR, with productive beta chains retained. Each entry is one CDR3 protein sequence, shown with its most common DNA and genes. The sample contains about 210,000 distinct CDR3 sequences, about 17% of them found a single time. The ten largest clones add up to approximately 40% of the sample. What was sequenced was blood. All receptors come from a man aged 40-49 years with Graves' hyperthyroidism.

The J gene is TRBJ2-7, the V gene TRBV7-8; no clear D. The length of the CDR3 is 14 residues. Trimming stripped 1 base from V and 7 bases from J, with 14 bases between. Germline assignment: CDR1 SGHVS and CDR2 FQNEAQ. CDR3 coding DNA: TGTGCCAGCAGCTTAGGGGGAATTTTACGAGAGCAGTACTTC. Translation: CASSLGGILREQYF.

This clonotype was recorded many times. V and J are TRBV4-3 and TRBJ2-7; D gene ambiguous. From germline, CDR1 is LGHNA and CDR2 YSLEER. CDR3 length equals 13 residues. The ends were cut back, 3 bases at V and 2 bases at J, with 8 bases in the middle. In DNA form, the CDR3 reads TGCGCCAGCAGCCAGGACGGTACCTACGAGCAGTACTTC. This sequence encodes CASSQDGTYEQYF.

Many counts were recorded for this clonotype. The chain is built from TRBV20-1 and TRBJ1-4; D is unclear. V was trimmed by 0 bases and J by 6 bases, leaving 11 bases between them. Germline V gene sequence: CDR1 DFQATT, CDR2 SNEGSKA (reference sequence). This CDR3 contains 14 residues. This chain's CDR3 is CSARDHRLYEKLFF. In nucleotides, the CDR3 is TGCAGTGCTAGAGATCATCGTCTCTATGAAAAACTGTTTTTT.

This clonotype was detected many times. V is TRBV28 and J is TRBJ2-6; D gene unclear. The V end was cut by 5 bases, the J end by 0 bases, with 8 bases between. Germline V lookup: CDR1 MDHEN, CDR2 SYDVKM. The CDR3 sequence is 15 residues long. This chain's CDR3 is CASSHGDSGANVLTF. The CDR3 DNA follows: TGTGCCAGCAGTCACGGAGACTCTGGGGCCAACGTCCTGACTTTC. Supplemented by reference TRBV28 and TRBJ2-6, the full variable domain reads DVKVTQSSRYLVKRTGEKVFLECVQDMDHENMFWYRQDPGLGLRLIYFSYDVKMKEKGDIPEGYSVSREKKERFSLILESASTNQTSMYLCASSHGDSGANVLTFGAGSRLTVL.

Comment on this clonotype: This may be a read error: a much more frequent sequence differs by one nucleotide. The chain couples TRBV2 to TRBJ1-1; tentatively, D is TRBD1 (6 bases). This CDR3 contains 14 residues. Germline V gene lookup returns CDR1 SNHLY and CDR2 FYNNEI. The chain's CDR3 is CASGVGGPNTGAFF. The CDR3 DNA reads TGTGCCAGCGGGGTGGGGGGGCCGAACACTGGAGCTTTCTTT.

This clonotype came up many times. The chain has TRBV5-4 and TRBJ2-3, with 8 bases fitting TRBD2. Trimming removed 2 bases from V and 2 bases from J; junction bases left unmatched: 4. CDR1 is SGHNT, CDR2 YYREEE, per germline (reference sequence). The CDR3 covers 15 residues. CDR3 protein: CASSFGGGVTDTQYF. As DNA, the CDR3 is TGTGCCAGCAGCTTCGGGGGGGGGGTCACAGATACGCAGTATTTT.

This clonotype has at least ten counts. V is TRBV7-6 and J is TRBJ2-5; perhaps TRBD2 as D (5 bases). Germline-derived CDR1 and CDR2 are SGHVS and FNYEAQ. This CDR3 comprises 14 residues. V was shortened by 5 bases and J by 4 bases, with 14 bases between the two germline ends. The CDR3 DNA reads TGTGCCAGCAGCCGGGGTGGAAGCTCAGAGACCCAGTACTTC. Its translation: CASSRGGSSETQYF.

This CDR3 reads CASSAGTVAGTDTQYF. The CDR3 coding sequence is TGTGCCAGCAGCGCGGGGACTGTCGCTGGCACAGATACGCAGTATTTT. The J gene is TRBJ2-3, the V gene TRBV7-9; TRBD2 is a possible D gene (6 bases). The germline V gene encodes CDR1 SEHNR and CDR2 FQNEAQ (reference sequence). There are 16 residues in the CDR3. Trimming took 5 bases from V and 1 from J, leaving 16 bases between them.

Ten or more counts support this clonotype. The V gene is TRBV5-8, the J gene TRBJ2-1; possibly TRBD2 for D (5 bases). The germline CDR1 and CDR2 sequences are SGHTS and YDEGEE. Deletions cut 0 bases from V and 0 bases from J, with 10 bases between. The CDR3 is made up of 16 amino acids. CDR3 nucleotide sequence: TGTGCCAGCAGCTTGGCAGTGGGAGCCTCCTACAATGAGCAGTTCTTC. It yields the protein CASSLAVGASYNEQFF.

This clonotype appeared many times. The V and J genes are TRBV20-1 and TRBJ2-7; TRBD1 aligns across 10 bases. This CDR3 region has 14 residues. Germline values: CDR1 DFQATT, CDR2 SNEGSKA (reference sequence). The V and J ends lost 6 bases and 7 bases, in that order; junction bases with no gene match: 12. The CDR3: CSANPGTGDYEQYF. The CDR3 nucleotides are TGCAGTGCAAACCCCGGGACAGGGGACTATGAGCAGTACTTC.

The V gene is TRBV7-2, the J gene TRBJ1-1; tentatively, D is TRBD1 (5 bases). Trimming left V 1 base short and J 5 bases short, with 14 bases between. CDR3 size: 15 residues. Germline V lookup: CDR1 SGHTA, CDR2 FQGNSA. This CDR3 reads CASSLVGAAGTEAFF. DNA of the CDR3: TGTGCCAGCAGCTTAGTCGGGGCGGCGGGGACTGAAGCTTTCTTT.

This clonotype was observed at least ten times. This chain uses TRBV7-2 with TRBJ1-1; D is uncertain. Trimming took off 5 bases at V and 1 base at J, with 14 bases between the two ends. There are 15 residues in the CDR3. Germline CDR1 reads SGHTA; CDR2 reads FQGNSA. The CDR3 here is CASSVPLRENTEAFF. The CDR3 coding sequence is TGTGCCAGCAGCGTACCCTTAAGGGAGAACACTGAAGCTTTCTTT. Variable domain in full (rest from reference TRBV7-2 and TRBJ1-1): GAGVSQSPSNKVTEKGKDVELRCDPISGHTALYWYRQSLGQGLEFLIYFQGNSAPDKSGLPSDRFSAERTGGSVSTLTIQRTQQEDSAVYLCASSVPLRENTEAFFGQGTRLTVV.

This clonotype was observed many times. This chain joins TRBV12-3 or TRBV12-4 and TRBJ1-6; D not resolved. CDR3 size: 15 residues. Trimming cost V 5 bases and J 3 bases, with 11 bases left between them. As DNA, the CDR3 is TGTGCCAGCAGTCTAAGACGGAGCTATAATTCACCCCTCCACTTT. Protein product: CASSLRRSYNSPLHF.

In its sample, this clonotype was seen a few times. The chain has TRBV7-2 and TRBJ1-6; 7 positions match TRBD1. CDR3 length: 16 amino acids. In germline, CDR1 is SGHTA, CDR2 FQGNSA. Trimming took 6 bases from V and 4 from J; bases not matched to a gene: 9. CDR3 loop: CASRLTGTDYNSPLHF. The CDR3 DNA follows: TGTGCCAGCAGACTTACCGGGACAGATTATAATTCACCCCTCCACTTT.

This clonotype occurred many times. The chain carries TRBV28 and TRBJ1-2; 8 nucleotides agree with TRBD1. V was pared by 4 bases and J by 5 bases, with 6 bases of the junction left unmatched. The CDR3 extends over 14 amino acids. The V gene's germline CDR1 is MDHEN and CDR2 SYDVKM. The CDR3, as DNA: TGTGCCAGCAGTTCGACAGGGGTAACGTATGGCTACACCTTC. This codes for CASSSTGVTYGYTF.

J is TRBJ2-5 and V is TRBV6-2 or TRBV6-3; possibly TRBD1 for D (5 bases). The CDR3 runs 15 residues. Germline-derived CDR1 and CDR2 are MNHEY and SVGEGT. V dropped 2 bases and J dropped 3 bases, with 13 bases sitting between them. CDR3 sequence (DNA): TGTGCCAGCAGTTACGCGGCCAGGGCAGAAGAGACCCAGTACTTC. Translating it yields CASSYAARAEETQYF.

This clonotype was detected many times. The chain employs TRBV3-1 and TRBJ2-3; no clear D. The ends were cut back, 0 bases at V and 6 bases at J, with 4 bases in the middle. This CDR3 is 12 amino acids long. Germline V gives CDR1 LGHDT, CDR2 YNNKEL (reference sequence). The CDR3 loop is CASSQEWDTQYF. Written as DNA, the CDR3 is TGTGCCAGCAGCCAAGAGTGGGATACGCAGTATTTT.

Only a few counts were recorded for this clonotype. V and J are TRBV5-6 and TRBJ2-1, with 13 bases identical to TRBD2. The CDR3 consists of 18 residues. Trimming at V came to 1 base and at J to 8 bases, leaving 12 bases not matched to a gene. The germline CDR1 and CDR2 sequences are SGHDT and YYEEEE. CDR3 region: CASSLSTSGGAFYDEQFF. The CDR3, as DNA: TGTGCCAGCAGCTTGTCAACTAGCGGGGGGGCCTTTTATGATGAGCAGTTCTTC. The full variable domain, completed using reference TRBV5-6 and TRBJ2-1, is DAGVTQSPTHLIKTRGQQVTLRCSPKSGHDTVSWYQQALGQGPQFIFQYYEEEERQRGNFPDRFSGHQFPNYSSELNVNALLLGDSALYLCASSLSTSGGAFYDEQFFGPGTRLTVL.

At least ten counts were recorded for this clonotype. The chain carries TRBV18 and TRBJ1-5, with D uncertain. This CDR3 comprises 15 residues. V was cut by 2 bases and J by 4 bases, with 12 bases left in between. Germline V gene sequence: CDR1 KGHSH, CDR2 LQKENI. CDR3 sequence: CASSPGLVTNQPQHF. Written as DNA, the CDR3 is TGTGCCAGCTCACCAGGTTTAGTCACTAATCAGCCCCAGCATTTT.

The chain carries TRBV9 and TRBJ2-1; no clear D. Germline CDR1 reads SGDLS; CDR2 reads YYNGEE. The CDR3 is 16 amino acids. V was clipped by 0 bases and J by 0 bases, with 10 bases between them. The CDR3 reads CASSVDYGSSYNEQFF. As DNA, the CDR3 is TGTGCCAGCAGCGTAGACTACGGAAGCTCCTACAATGAGCAGTTCTTC.